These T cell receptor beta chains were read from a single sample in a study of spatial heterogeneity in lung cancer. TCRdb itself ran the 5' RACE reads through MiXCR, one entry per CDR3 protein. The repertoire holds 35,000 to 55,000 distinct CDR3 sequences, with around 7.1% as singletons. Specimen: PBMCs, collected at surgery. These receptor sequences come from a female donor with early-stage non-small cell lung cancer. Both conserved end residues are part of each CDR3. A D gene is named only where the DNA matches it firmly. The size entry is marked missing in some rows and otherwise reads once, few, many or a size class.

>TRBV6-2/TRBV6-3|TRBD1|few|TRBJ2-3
TGTGCCAGCAGCGGACAGGCCCTAGGTGGCACAGATACGCAGTATTTT
CASSGQALGGTDTQYF
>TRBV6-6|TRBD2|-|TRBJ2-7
TGTGCCAGCAGTTACTCGGGCGGGGGGCCCTACGAGCAGTACTTC
CASSYSGGGPYEQYF
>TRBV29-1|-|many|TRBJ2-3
TGCAGCGTTGAGCCCCAGGGAGTAAGCACAGATACGCAGTATTTT
CSVEPQGVSTDTQYF
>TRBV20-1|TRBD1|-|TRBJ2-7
TGCAGCACAACTGAGATTGGGACAGCCAACATCTACGAGCAGTACTTC
CSTTEIGTANIYEQYF
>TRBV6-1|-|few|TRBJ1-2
TGTGCCAGCAGTGAAGCTGCCCGGCACTATGGCTACACCTTC
CASSEAARHYGYTF
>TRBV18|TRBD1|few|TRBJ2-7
TGTGCCAGCTCACCCAGGGACAGGGCGGGCGAGCAGTACTTC
CASSPRDRAGEQYF
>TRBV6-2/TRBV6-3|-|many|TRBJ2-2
TGTGCCAGCAGTTACTACCCCCAAGGTGGGGAGCTGTTTTTT
CASSYYPQGGELFF
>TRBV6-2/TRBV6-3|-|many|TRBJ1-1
TGTGCGACCGGGGACATGAACACTGAAGCTTTCTTT
CATGDMNTEAFF
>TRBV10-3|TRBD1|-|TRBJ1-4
TGTGCCATCAGTGAGAGGACAGGGGGGGCTCTGTTTTTT
CAISERTGGALFF
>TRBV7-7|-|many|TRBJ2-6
TGTGCTAGCAAGGATTCTGGGGCCAACGTCCTGACTTTC
CASKDSGANVLTF
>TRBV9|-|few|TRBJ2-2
TGTGCCAGCAGCGCAGGCCCGCGGAGGGGGAACACCGGGGAGCTGTTTTTT
CASSAGPRRGNTGELFF
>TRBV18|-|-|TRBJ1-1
TGTGCCAGCTCGCCAAACAGGGACACTGAAGCTTTCTTT
CASSPNRDTEAFF
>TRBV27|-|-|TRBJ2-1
TGTGCCAGCAGTTTATCGGGGGGAGCGGAGCAGTTCTTC
CASSLSGGAEQFF
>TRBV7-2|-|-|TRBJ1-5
TGTGCCAGCAGCACCTTTAGCGCTAATCAGCCCCAGCATTTT
CASSTFSANQPQHF
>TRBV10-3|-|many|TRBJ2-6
TGTGCCATCAACCAGGGACTCTCTGGGGCCAACGTCCTGACTTTC
CAINQGLSGANVLTF
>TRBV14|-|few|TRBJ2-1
TGTGCCAGCAGCAGAGGGCTGGAGCAGTTCTTC
CASSRGLEQFF
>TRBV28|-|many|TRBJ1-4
TGTGCCAGCAGTTCCCTTTTAGCTAATGAAAAACTGTTTTTT
CASSSLLANEKLFF
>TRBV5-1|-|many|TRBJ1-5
TGCGCCAGCAGCTTGGGGTCCGGATATCAGCCCCAGCATTTT
CASSLGSGYQPQHF
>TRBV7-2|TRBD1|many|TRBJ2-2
TGTGCCAGCAGCTCGACAGGGAGTCGGCGGCTGTCGGCCGGGGAGCTGTTTTTT
CASSSTGSRRLSAGELFF
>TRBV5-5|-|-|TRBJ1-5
TGTGCCAGCAGGAGGGGCCTATCAACGGGGCAGCCCCAGCATTTT
CASRRGLSTGQPQHF
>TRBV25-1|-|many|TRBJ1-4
TGTGCCAGCAGTGACGGTAATGAAAAACTGTTTTTT
CASSDGNEKLFF